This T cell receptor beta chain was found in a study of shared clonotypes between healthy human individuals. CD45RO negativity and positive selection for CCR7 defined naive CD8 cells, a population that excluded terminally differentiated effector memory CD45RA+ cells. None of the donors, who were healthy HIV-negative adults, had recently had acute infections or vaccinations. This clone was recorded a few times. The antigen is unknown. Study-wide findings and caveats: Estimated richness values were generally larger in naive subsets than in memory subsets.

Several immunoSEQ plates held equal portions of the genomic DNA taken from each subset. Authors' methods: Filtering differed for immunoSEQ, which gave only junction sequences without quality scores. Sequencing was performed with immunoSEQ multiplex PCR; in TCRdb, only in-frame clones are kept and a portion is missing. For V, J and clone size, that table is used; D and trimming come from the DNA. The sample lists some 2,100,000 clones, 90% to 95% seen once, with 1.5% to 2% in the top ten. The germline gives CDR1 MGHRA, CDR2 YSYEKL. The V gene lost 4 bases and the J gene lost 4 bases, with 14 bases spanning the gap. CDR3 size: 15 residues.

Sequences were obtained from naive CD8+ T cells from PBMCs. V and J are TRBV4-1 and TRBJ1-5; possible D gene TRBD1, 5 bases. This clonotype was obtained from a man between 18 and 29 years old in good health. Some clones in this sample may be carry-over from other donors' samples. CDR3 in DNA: TGCGCCAGCAGCCGGAACCCAGGGATAAATCAGCCCCAGCATTTT. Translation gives CASSRNPGINQPQHF.